Included here is one T cell receptor beta chain sequence, with context. Antigen: not known. Method: immunoSEQ multiplex PCR; TCRdb's copy keeps in-frame clones and lacks some. The sample contains fewer than 85,000 clones, about 92% of which appear only once. These data originate in a study of OX40 agonist ivuxolimab in advanced cancers. Study conclusions and caveats: In general, CD8+ T cells held more expanded clones than CD4+ did, on average. Among expanded peripheral T cells, antigen specificity went undetermined. Blood T cells, both CD4+ and CD8+, expanded clonally by week 6 at 0.1 to 3.0 mg/kg.

This specimen consisted of CD4+ or CD8+ T cells sorted from blood, obtained in a trial of the OX40 agonist ivuxolimab. This TCR came from an adult with an advanced solid tumor such as melanoma, head and neck, liver or kidney cancer.

The CDR3 is CASSPGTANYGYTF. DNA for the CDR3: TGTGCCAGCAGCCCAGGGACGGCTAACTATGGCTACACCTTC. The chain carries TRBV9 and TRBJ1-2, with D possibly matching TRBD1 (5 bases). The germline gives CDR1 SGDLS, CDR2 YYNGEE. V lost 4 bases and J lost 0, with 10 bases in between. The CDR3 contains 14 residues.